The sequence of this T cell receptor (beta chain) was determined in a study of T cells in Graves' hyperthyroidism and ophthalmopathy. Study-level points and caveats: A model built on 13 V-J features separated ophthalmopathy from stable hyperthyroidism. Most clonotypes that expanded in the thyroid above 0.001 also showed up in blood.

From RNA transcripts, TCR beta CDR3 regions were amplified. TCR CDR3 underwent first-round RT-PCR with the HTBI primer set. MiXCR, applied by TCRdb to the multiplex PCR reads, yields one record per CDR3 protein. The data hold about half a million distinct CDR3 sequences, with around a quarter observed a single time. The study excluded patients with uncontrolled infection, other autoimmune disease, pregnancy or lactation. Source material for PBMCs was less than 12 ml fresh peripheral blood. Worth noting for this clonotype: Its antigen is unknown. The conserved closing phenylalanine or tryptophan is absent in this CDR3, likely reflecting a read error.

CDR3 size: 16 residues. V lost 8 bases to trimming and J lost 5 bases; unmatched junction nucleotides: 12. Looked up from germline, CDR1 is MNHEY and CDR2 is SMNVEV (reference sequence). The source of this sequence is a woman aged 25-40 years with Graves' ophthalmopathy. The chain recombines TRBV27 with TRBJ1-2; TRBD1 agrees at 12 bases. Sequences were obtained from blood. In nucleotides, the CDR3 is TGTGCCAGCTCAGTAGGATCGGGACAGGGGGCATATGGCTACACCGTC. It codes for CASSVGSGQGAYGYTV.